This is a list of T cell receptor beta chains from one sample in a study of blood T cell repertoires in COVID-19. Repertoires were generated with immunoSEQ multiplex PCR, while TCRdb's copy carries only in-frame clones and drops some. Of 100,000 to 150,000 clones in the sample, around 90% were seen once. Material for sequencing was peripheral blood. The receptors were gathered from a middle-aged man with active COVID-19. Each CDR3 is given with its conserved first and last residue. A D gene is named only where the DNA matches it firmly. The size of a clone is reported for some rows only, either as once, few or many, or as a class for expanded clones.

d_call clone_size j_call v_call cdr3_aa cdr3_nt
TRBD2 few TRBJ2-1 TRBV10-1 CASSAGGTYNEQFF TGCGCCAGCAGTGCGGGGGGGACCTACAATGAGCAGTTCTTC
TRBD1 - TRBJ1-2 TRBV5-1 CASSSGQVNYGYTF TGCGCCAGCAGTTCGGGACAGGTTAACTATGGCTACACCTTC
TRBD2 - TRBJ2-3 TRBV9 CASSVVGLGSTDTQYF TGTGCCAGCAGCGTAGTGGGACTAGGGAGCACAGATACGCAGTATTTT
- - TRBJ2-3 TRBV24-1 CATSDSPGLTDTQYF TGTGCCACCAGTGATTCCCCAGGGCTCACAGATACGCAGTATTTT
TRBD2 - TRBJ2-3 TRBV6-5 CASGTLAGATDTQYF TGTGCCAGCGGGACTCTAGCGGGAGCCACAGATACGCAGTATTTT
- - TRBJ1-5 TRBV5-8 CASSLETVQHF TGTGCCAGCAGCTTGGAGACAGTCCAGCATTTT
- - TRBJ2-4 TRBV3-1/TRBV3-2 CASSQDRRFSGNIQYF TGTGCCAGCAGCCAAGATCGGAGGTTCAGCGGAAACATTCAGTACTTC
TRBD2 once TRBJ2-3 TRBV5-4 CASSWAGDATDTQYF TGTGCCAGCAGCTGGGCGGGAGACGCCACAGATACGCAGTATTTT
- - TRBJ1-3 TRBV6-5 CASIIRGNGNTIYF TGTGCCAGCATAATAAGAGGGAACGGAAACACCATATATTTT
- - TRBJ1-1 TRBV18 CASSIMGGTGVEAFF TGTGCCAGCTCAATCATGGGAGGGACTGGGGTTGAAGCTTTCTTT
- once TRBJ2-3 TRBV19 CASSPQTDTQYF TGTGCCAGTAGTCCGCAGACAGATACGCAGTATTTT
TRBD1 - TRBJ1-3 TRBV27 CASSPRTGRNTIYF TGTGCCAGCAGTCCTCGGACAGGGAGAAACACCATATATTTT
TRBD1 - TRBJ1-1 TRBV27 CASSFQGGNTEAFF TGTGCCAGCAGTTTCCAGGGGGGCAACACTGAAGCTTTCTTT
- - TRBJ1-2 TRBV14 CASSRSMEILSYGYTF TGTGCCAGCAGCCGAAGCATGGAGATACTTAGCTATGGCTACACCTTC
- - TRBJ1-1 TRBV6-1 CASSEMGSDTNTEAFF TGTGCCAGCAGTGAGATGGGCAGTGACACGAACACTGAAGCTTTCTTT
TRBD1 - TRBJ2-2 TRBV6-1 CASREPGQGSAGELFF TGTGCCAGCAGGGAACCGGGACAGGGTTCGGCCGGGGAGCTGTTTTTT
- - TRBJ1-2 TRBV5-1 CASSPLREEGYTF TGCGCCAGCAGCCCCCTCCGGGAGGAAGGCTACACCTTC
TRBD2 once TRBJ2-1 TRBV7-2 CASSSPRGRSSYNEQFF TGTGCCAGCAGCTCCCCGCGCGGGAGGAGCTCCTACAATGAGCAGTTCTTC
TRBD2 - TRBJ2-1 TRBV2 CASSLAGNEQFF TGTGCCAGCAGTCTAGCGGGGAATGAGCAGTTCTTC
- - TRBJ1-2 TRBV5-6 CASSSDKYSYTF TGTGCCAGCAGTTCTGACAAGTATAGCTACACCTTC
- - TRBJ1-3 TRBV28 CASSPAGSGNTIYF TGTGCCAGCAGCCCCGCAGGTTCTGGAAACACCATATATTTT
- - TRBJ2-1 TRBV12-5 CASGPFNEQFF TGTGCTAGTGGCCCCTTTAATGAGCAGTTCTTC
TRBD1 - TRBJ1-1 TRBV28 CASSYLDRVLTEAFF TGTGCCAGCAGCTATCTCGACAGGGTATTGACTGAAGCTTTCTTT
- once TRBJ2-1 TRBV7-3 CASSLTRGGGGEQFF TGTGCCAGCAGCTTGACGAGGGGGGGTGGAGGTGAGCAGTTCTTC
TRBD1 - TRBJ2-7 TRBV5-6 CASSWRTGAYEQYF TGTGCCAGCAGCTGGCGGACAGGGGCCTACGAGCAGTACTTC
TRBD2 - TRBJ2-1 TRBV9 CASSEGTNYNEQFF TGTGCCAGCAGCGAGGGGACTAACTACAATGAGCAGTTCTTC
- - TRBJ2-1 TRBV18 CASSPQTSINEQFF TGTGCCAGCTCACCACAAACTAGCATCAATGAGCAGTTCTTC
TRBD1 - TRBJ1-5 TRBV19 CASADRGSNQPQHF TGTGCCAGTGCTGACAGGGGGAGTAATCAGCCCCAGCATTTT
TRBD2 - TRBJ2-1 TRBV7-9 CASSYHGGAVNEQFF TGTGCCAGCAGCTACCACGGGGGGGCCGTCAATGAGCAGTTCTTC
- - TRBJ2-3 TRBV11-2 CASSSSTDTQYF TGTGCCAGCAGCTCTAGCACAGATACGCAGTATTTT
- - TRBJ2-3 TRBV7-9 CASSYGSGASTDTQYF TGTGCCAGCAGCTACGGATCGGGAGCTAGCACAGATACGCAGTATTTT
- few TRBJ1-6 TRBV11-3 CASSLYRSPLHF TGTGCCAGCAGCTTATATAGATCACCCCTCCACTTT
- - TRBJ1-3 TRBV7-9 CASSPQSSGNTIYF TGTGCCAGCAGCCCACAAAGCTCTGGAAACACCATATATTTT
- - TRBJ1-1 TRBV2 CASSDRGLGTEAFF TGTGCCAGCAGTGATAGGGGTCTCGGCACTGAAGCTTTCTTT
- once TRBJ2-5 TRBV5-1 CASSLGARETQYF TGCGCCAGCAGCTTGGGGGCTCGAGAGACCCAGTACTTC